This is a list of T cell receptor beta chains from one sample in a study of T cell responses to AZD1222 COVID-19 vaccine. Produced via immunoSEQ multiplex PCR; TCRdb's table is partial and in-frame only. Counted here are some 150,000 clones, about 90% occurring once; the ten biggest clones make up 2.5% to 3%. Sample: peripheral blood, taken on day 0 of AZD1222 vaccination. The origin of the receptors is an adult in good health. Both conserved end residues are part of each CDR3. The D gene is left open where the match is weak. A clone size is listed for some rows: how often the clone was seen (once, few, many), or a class if it is expanded.

clone_size	v_call	d_call	j_call	cdr3_nt	cdr3_aa
-	TRBV28	-	TRBJ2-1	TGTGCCAGCAGTTTATTGAGGGCCCACAATGAGCAGTTCTTC	CASSLLRAHNEQFF
-	TRBV5-5	TRBD1	TRBJ1-2	TGTGCCAGCAGCTTGACCAGGGGGTTAACGTCGTACTATGGCTACACCTTC	CASSLTRGLTSYYGYTF
-	TRBV6-2/TRBV6-3	-	TRBJ1-2	TGTGCCAGCAGTTACTCCCCCGGCAGCTATGGCTACACCTTC	CASSYSPGSYGYTF
-	TRBV11-3	-	TRBJ2-2	TGTGCCAGCACCCAGCGGTTGGGGGCGAAGAGGGGCACCGGGGAGCTGTTTTTT	CASTQRLGAKRGTGELFF
few	TRBV14	-	TRBJ2-7	TGTGCCAGCAGCTGGGTGAACCGGGGAGAGCAGTACTTC	CASSWVNRGEQYF
-	TRBV9	TRBD2	TRBJ2-1	TGTGCCAGCAGCGTACGAGCGGGGGGATACAATGAGCAGTTCTTC	CASSVRAGGYNEQFF
-	TRBV7-3	-	TRBJ1-1	TGTGCCAGCAAGTACGCAGTGAACACTGAAGCTTTCTTT	CASKYAVNTEAFF
-	TRBV28	TRBD1	TRBJ1-2	TGTGCCAGCAGATTCCCAGGGGGCGCTGACTATGGCTACACCTTC	CASRFPGGADYGYTF
-	TRBV21-1	-	TRBJ2-2	TGTGCCAGCATTCACTCGTGGGGGACAGCGAACACCGGGGAGCTGTTTTTT	CASIHSWGTANTGELFF
-	TRBV7-2	-	TRBJ1-1	TGTGCCAGCAGCTTGGGGGCCGAGATGAACACTGAAGCTTTCTTT	CASSLGAEMNTEAFF
-	TRBV6-5	TRBD1	TRBJ1-1	TGTGCCAGCAGTCCGATACAGGGGAAGGCTGAAGCTTTCTTT	CASSPIQGKAEAFF
-	TRBV18	TRBD2	TRBJ2-1	TGTGCCAGCTCACCGCGGACTAGTGTTTCCTACAATGAGCAGTTCTTC	CASSPRTSVSYNEQFF
-	TRBV4-2	-	TRBJ1-6	TGTGCCAGCAGCCAGGGCAGCGTTCACGATAATTCACCCCTCCACTTT	CASSQGSVHDNSPLHF
-	TRBV30	-	TRBJ1-2	TGTGCCTGGAGTTTTGGCGGCGGAGGGTTGAATGGCTACACCTTC	CAWSFGGGGLNGYTF
-	TRBV9	TRBD2	TRBJ2-3	TGTGCCAGCAGCGTAGCATCGGGAGGGACAGATACGCAGTATTTT	CASSVASGGTDTQYF
-	TRBV2	-	TRBJ1-3	TGTGCCAGCAGTGTGTATCCGGAGCGAAACACCATATATTTT	CASSVYPERNTIYF
-	TRBV4-1	-	TRBJ2-3	TGCGCCAGCAGCCAAGGGGGGGTCAGGATCGCGCAGTATTTT	CASSQGGVRIAQYF
-	TRBV18	-	TRBJ2-2	TGTGCCAGCTCACACGGGGGCCCGACCGGGGAGCTGTTTTTT	CASSHGGPTGELFF
-	TRBV18	-	TRBJ2-3	TGTGCCAGCTCACCATTCCCCGTGATTAGCACAGATACGCAGTATTTT	CASSPFPVISTDTQYF
-	TRBV9	-	TRBJ2-5	TGTGCCAGCAGCGTAGCTCTGGGGGGCAGGGAGACCCAGTACTTC	CASSVALGGRETQYF
few	TRBV6-2/TRBV6-3	TRBD2	TRBJ2-7	TGTGCCAGCAGTTACGGCGGACTAGCGGGAGAGCAGTACTTC	CASSYGGLAGEQYF
-	TRBV28	TRBD1	TRBJ1-2	TGTGCCAGCCTAGGGGGCCAGGGTCGATATGGCTACACCTTC	CASLGGQGRYGYTF
-	TRBV5-1	-	TRBJ2-2	TGCGCCAGCAGCTTGGAGGCGAGGGGACCTCTCACCGGGGAGCTGTTTTTT	CASSLEARGPLTGELFF
once	TRBV6-2/TRBV6-3	-	TRBJ2-3	TGTGCCAGCAGTTACGCGATACAGGGATCTAGCACAGATACGCAGTATTTT	CASSYAIQGSSTDTQYF
-	TRBV6-5	TRBD1	TRBJ1-2	TGTGCCAGCAGCCGACCGACAGGGGGCTATGGCTACACCTTC	CASSRPTGGYGYTF
-	TRBV2	-	TRBJ1-2	TGTGCCAGTGGGTTTGGGGGAGCATCCTATGGCTACACCTTC	CASGFGGASYGYTF
-	TRBV15	-	TRBJ1-1	TGTGCCACCAGCAGAGATCAGGTGGAGGAAGCTTTCTTT	CATSRDQVEEAFF
once	TRBV5-1	-	TRBJ1-2	TGCGCCAGCAGCTTGCGCGCGAACTATGGCTACACCTTC	CASSLRANYGYTF
-	TRBV5-5	-	TRBJ2-1	TGTGCCAGCAGCTTGATGGTTATCGGCCACAATGAGCAGTTCTTC	CASSLMVIGHNEQFF
few	TRBV28	-	TRBJ1-4	TGTGCCAGCAGCCCTTTCGTGGGAGCAACTAATGAAAAACTGTTTTTT	CASSPFVGATNEKLFF
-	TRBV27	TRBD1	TRBJ1-2	TGTGCCAGCAGTGGGGACAGGGGCGACTATGGCTACACCTTC	CASSGDRGDYGYTF
-	TRBV4-2	TRBD1	TRBJ2-7	TGTGCCAGCAGCCAAGGTAGACAGGGATACGAGCAGTACTTC	CASSQGRQGYEQYF
few	TRBV18	TRBD2	TRBJ2-7	TGTGCCAGCTCACCAGCCGGACTAGCGGGGCCCTCCTACGAGCAGTACTTC	CASSPAGLAGPSYEQYF
-	TRBV5-1	-	TRBJ1-2	TGCGCCAGCAGCTTTCAGGGTATCGACTATGGCTACACCTTC	CASSFQGIDYGYTF
-	TRBV5-1	TRBD2	TRBJ2-3	TGCGCCAGCACGAACTTAGCTAGCGGGGGGTACCCAGATACGCAGTATTTT	CASTNLASGGYPDTQYF
once	TRBV2	-	TRBJ2-2	TGTGCCAGCACTTCGGACTATGCGAACACCGGGGAGCTGTTTTTT	CASTSDYANTGELFF
-	TRBV27	-	TRBJ2-7	TGTGCCAGCAGTTTATACGGGGGTTACGAGCAGTACTTC	CASSLYGGYEQYF
-	TRBV4-2	-	TRBJ1-2	TGTGCCAGCAGCCAAGGGGGTCGAGCCTTGGGCTACACCTTC	CASSQGGRALGYTF
-	TRBV6-2/TRBV6-3	-	TRBJ2-7	TGTGCCAGCAGTTCCTCCGCCTACGAGCAGTACTTC	CASSSSAYEQYF
-	TRBV6-5	TRBD2	TRBJ2-4	TGTGCCAGCAGGGGGAGGGCCCAAAACATTCAGTACTTC	CASRGRAQNIQYF
-	TRBV7-9	TRBD2	TRBJ2-3	TGTGCCAGCAGCTTTAGCGGGATAATCGCAGATACGCAGTATTTT	CASSFSGIIADTQYF
-	TRBV11-2	-	TRBJ2-7	TGTGCCAGCAGCTTAGTCAGGGACCTCTACGAGCAGTACTTC	CASSLVRDLYEQYF
-	TRBV5-4	-	TRBJ2-5	TGTGCCAGCAGCTTGGACGGGCAGGGGGGTAGAGAGACCCAGTACTTC	CASSLDGQGGRETQYF
-	TRBV5-1	-	TRBJ2-3	TGCGCCAGCAGCCTACAAGCCGGGGGTTACACAGATACGCAGTATTTT	CASSLQAGGYTDTQYF
-	TRBV28	-	TRBJ2-5	TGTGCCAGCACCCCGGTGACCCAAGAGACCCAGTACTTC	CASTPVTQETQYF
-	TRBV14	-	TRBJ2-3	TGTGCCAGCAGCCAAGCCATGACAAGTACGCTCACAGATACGCAGTATTTT	CASSQAMTSTLTDTQYF
-	TRBV19	TRBD2	TRBJ2-7	TGTGCCAGTAGTCAGCAGGCGGGAGGACGCTACGAGCAGTACTTC	CASSQQAGGRYEQYF
few	TRBV5-1	-	TRBJ2-7	TGCGCCAGCAGCTTGGGACAGTCCTACGAGCAGTACTTC	CASSLGQSYEQYF
-	TRBV4-1	-	TRBJ1-6	TGCGCCAGCAGCCAACAATCCGGGACCACCTATAATTCACCCCTCCACTTT	CASSQQSGTTYNSPLHF
once	TRBV19	-	TRBJ2-1	TGTGCCAGTACCGGGGCATACAGCTCCTACAATGAGCAGTTCTTC	CASTGAYSSYNEQFF
-	TRBV5-1	-	TRBJ2-7	TGCGCCAGCAGCATGGACTGGAACTACGAGCAGTACTTC	CASSMDWNYEQYF
-	TRBV6-5	-	TRBJ1-6	TGTGCCAGCAGTTACTCGGGTAATTCACCCCTCCACTTT	CASSYSGNSPLHF
once	TRBV19	TRBD2	TRBJ2-1	TGTGCCAGTTCTGCGCTAGCGGAGCTTTACAATGAGCAGTTCTTC	CASSALAELYNEQFF
-	TRBV30	TRBD2	TRBJ2-2	TGTGCCTGGAGTGCTCAAAGCGGGGGCACCGGGGAGCTGTTTTTT	CAWSAQSGGTGELFF
-	TRBV12-3/TRBV12-4	TRBD1	TRBJ1-5	TGTGCCAGCAGGGGGACAGGGAATCAGCCCCAGCATTTT	CASRGTGNQPQHF
-	TRBV7-8	TRBD2	TRBJ2-3	TGTGCCAGCAGCTCCCCCAGGTCGGCTAGCGGGAGGGGAAGCACAGATACGCAGTATTTT	CASSSPRSASGRGSTDTQYF
-	TRBV19	-	TRBJ1-1	TGTGCCAGTACCGCTTCGAGGGAAACAGGGTACCTCTGGGCTGAAGCTTTCTTT	CASTASRETGYLWAEAFF
-	TRBV4-3	-	TRBJ2-3	TGCGCCAGCAGCCAAGATCGCGGGTTCCTAGGTACGGATACGCAGTATTTT	CASSQDRGFLGTDTQYF
-	TRBV14	TRBD1	TRBJ1-6	TGTGCCAGCAGCCAAGATTGGGACAGTTCACCCCTCCACTTT	CASSQDWDSSPLHF